This is a list of T cell receptor beta chains from one sample in a study of cytomegalovirus exposure and HLA in healthy donors. Only in-frame clones appear in the TCRdb table, and some are missing; sequencing was by immunoSEQ multiplex PCR. The repertoire includes 100,000 to 150,000 clones, approximately 92% of them detected once, and approximately 1% sits in the top ten. Sequencing was performed on PBMCs. These receptors were taken from a woman between 18 and 29 years old in good health and CMV-seronegative. Both conserved end residues are part of each CDR3. A D gene is named only where the DNA matches it firmly. Size values are once, few and many counts, or a class for expanded clones, and some rows have none.

j_gene,d_gene,abundance,v_gene,CDR3nt,CDR3aa
TRBJ2-2,TRBD1,NA,TRBV6-5,TGTGCCAGCAGTTCACAGGGGCGGCACACCGGGGAGCTGTTTTTT,CASSSQGRHTGELFF
TRBJ1-1,NA,NA,TRBV29-1,TGCAGCGTTGTAGGACAGATGGCTTTCTTT,CSVVGQMAFF
TRBJ1-4,NA,NA,TRBV11-2,TGTGCCAGCCAAGGCGGAGGACCTAATGAAAAACTGTTTTTT,CASQGGGPNEKLFF
TRBJ1-2,NA,NA,TRBV10-3,TGTGCCATCAGTGAGTCGCAAAGAGCTAACTATGGCTACACCTTC,CAISESQRANYGYTF
TRBJ1-1,TRBD1,NA,TRBV6-5,TGTGCCAGTAACAGGGGCTTGAACACTGAAGCTTTCTTT,CASNRGLNTEAFF
TRBJ1-2,NA,NA,TRBV28,TGTGCCAGCAGTATGCTCAGGGGAGGGGGAGGCTACACCTTC,CASSMLRGGGGYTF
TRBJ2-7,TRBD2,NA,TRBV2,TGTGCCAGCTGGGGGACTAGCGGGAGCTACGAGCAGTACTTC,CASWGTSGSYEQYF
TRBJ2-7,NA,NA,TRBV11-2,TGTGCCAGCAGCCCACTCTCGGAGGCGGGAATAACCTACGAGCAGTACTTC,CASSPLSEAGITYEQYF
TRBJ1-2,NA,NA,TRBV27,TGTGCCAGCAGTGAACAGGGATTCGGTAACTATGGCTACACCTTC,CASSEQGFGNYGYTF
TRBJ2-7,NA,NA,TRBV6-1,TGTGCCAGCAGGCCCGGGTCACCAGGGTACGAGCAGTACTTC,CASRPGSPGYEQYF
TRBJ1-1,NA,NA,TRBV28,TGTGCCAGCCAACGAACAGGGTTGGGGGAGAACACTGAAGCTTTCTTT,CASQRTGLGENTEAFF
TRBJ1-2,TRBD1,NA,TRBV9,TGTGCCAGCAGCGCCGCCGGGACAGACCTGCTCTTGCCCGAAGGCTACACCTTC,CASSAAGTDLLLPEGYTF
TRBJ2-7,NA,NA,TRBV6-6,TGTGCCAGCAGTCAGGGACAATACTACGAGCAGTACTTC,CASSQGQYYEQYF
TRBJ2-5,NA,NA,TRBV27,TGTGCCAGCAGACACCTCCAGGAGACCCAGTACTTC,CASRHLQETQYF
TRBJ1-1,NA,once,TRBV28,TGTGCCAGCAGTTCCGGAGAGGGATGGACTGAAGCTTTCTTT,CASSSGEGWTEAFF
TRBJ2-7,TRBD1,NA,TRBV30,TGTGCCTGGAGGATCGGGACAGGGATGGTTTACGAGCAGTACTTC,CAWRIGTGMVYEQYF
TRBJ2-5,NA,NA,TRBV5-1,TGCGCCAGCAGCGGAGGGGGACAGCAAGAGACCCAGTACTTC,CASSGGGQQETQYF
TRBJ2-6,NA,NA,TRBV19,TGTGCCAGTAGCTTCTTCCACGCGACAGCGAACTCTGGGGCCAACGTCCTGACTTTC,CASSFFHATANSGANVLTF
TRBJ1-1,TRBD1,NA,TRBV5-1,TGCGCCAGCAGCTTTCTAACAGGGGGTGGTGAAGCTTTCTTT,CASSFLTGGGEAFF
TRBJ2-7,TRBD2,NA,TRBV5-4,TGTGCCAGCAGCTTGGCGGGAGGGGGTAGCCACGAGCAGTACTTC,CASSLAGGGSHEQYF
TRBJ1-5,NA,NA,TRBV30,TGTGCCTGGAGTTCCACAGGGAATCAGCCCCAGCATTTT,CAWSSTGNQPQHF
TRBJ2-6,TRBD2,NA,TRBV18,TGTGCCAGCTCACCTGCGGGGGACGGCTCTGGGGCCAACGTCCTGACTTTC,CASSPAGDGSGANVLTF
TRBJ1-1,NA,once,TRBV2,TGTGCCAGCAGTGACGGCGGAAATCTTGCTTTCTTT,CASSDGGNLAFF
TRBJ1-2,NA,once,TRBV13,TGTGCCAGCAGCCAGGGGACGGTTGGGCACTCTGGCTACACCTTC,CASSQGTVGHSGYTF
TRBJ1-5,NA,once,TRBV7-8,TGTGCCAGCAGCCCCCCCGAGGGTCAGCCCCAGCATTTT,CASSPPEGQPQHF
TRBJ1-2,TRBD1,NA,TRBV30,TGTGCCGGAAGGACAGGGTTTGGCTACACCTTC,CAGRTGFGYTF
TRBJ2-4,TRBD1,NA,TRBV27,TGTGCCAGTTCCGGTACCGGGACAGGCCGAGCCAAAAACATTCAGTACTTC,CASSGTGTGRAKNIQYF
TRBJ1-1,NA,NA,TRBV27,TGTGCCAGCAGTTTTGAAACAGGGAAGGATGACACTGAAGCTTTCTTT,CASSFETGKDDTEAFF
TRBJ1-5,TRBD1,few,TRBV7-2,TGTGCCAGCAGCTATCAAACAGGGGCTAGCAATCAGCCCCAGCATTTT,CASSYQTGASNQPQHF
TRBJ1-5,NA,NA,TRBV30,TGTGCCTGGTCCCGGCGCAGGGAAGGTCAGCCCCAGCATTTT,CAWSRRREGQPQHF
TRBJ1-5,NA,NA,TRBV19,TGTGCCAGTAGTATGGTTTTGGGAGCTAATAGCAATCAGCCCCAGCATTTT,CASSMVLGANSNQPQHF
TRBJ1-4,NA,NA,TRBV11-2,TGTGCCAGCAGCCCCCGCTGGGAGGCTAATGAAAAACTGTTTTTT,CASSPRWEANEKLFF
TRBJ1-5,NA,NA,TRBV19,TGTGCCAGTAGTCCGGACCCCGGGGGTAGGCCCCAGCATTTT,CASSPDPGGRPQHF
TRBJ1-5,NA,NA,TRBV28,TGTGCCAGCAGTTTAAAAGCCGGGGGGATAAAGAGCAATCAGCCCCAGCATTTT,CASSLKAGGIKSNQPQHF
TRBJ2-5,TRBD1,NA,TRBV5-4,TGTGCCAGCAGCTTGGCCCCCTCCCCGGGACAGGGGATTTGGGAGACCCAGTACTTC,CASSLAPSPGQGIWETQYF
TRBJ1-2,NA,NA,TRBV6-5,TGTGCCAGCAGTCCTGACCCTAGTGAGGGCTACACCTTC,CASSPDPSEGYTF
TRBJ2-3,NA,NA,TRBV28,TGTGCCAGCAGAAAAACAGGGAGATCGCCCTTTTTT,CASRKTGRSPFF
TRBJ2-3,NA,NA,TRBV9,TGTGCCAGCAGCGACAGGAACACAGATACGCAGTATTTT,CASSDRNTDTQYF
TRBJ2-5,NA,NA,TRBV5-1,TGCGCCAGCCGGGACACAATACAAGAGACCCAGTACTTC,CASRDTIQETQYF
TRBJ2-1,TRBD2,NA,TRBV7-2,TGTGCCAGCACAGGACTAGCGGGAGGGATAAATGAGCAGTTCTTC,CASTGLAGGINEQFF
TRBJ2-1,TRBD2,NA,TRBV2,TGTGCCAGCAAGGCGGGGGGGGCGCTGGGTGAGCAGTTCTTC,CASKAGGALGEQFF
TRBJ2-7,TRBD2,NA,TRBV28,TGTGCCAGCAGTGCCCCCTGGGCACCGACGGGGGGCTACGAGCAGTACTTC,CASSAPWAPTGGYEQYF
TRBJ1-1,NA,NA,TRBV6-5,TGTGCCAGCAGAGTGGGGAGGGGGACTGAAGCTTTCTTT,CASRVGRGTEAFF
TRBJ2-7,TRBD2,once,TRBV5-4,TGTGCCAGCAGCGAGGGGACTAGCGGAGCCTACGAGCAGTACTTC,CASSEGTSGAYEQYF
TRBJ2-1,TRBD2,NA,TRBV6-6,TGTGCCAGCAGTATAAGCGGGGGTTCGAATGAGCAGTTCTTC,CASSISGGSNEQFF
TRBJ1-1,NA,NA,TRBV7-2,TGTGCCAGCAGCTCCACCTCGAGACACCACACTGAAGCTTTCTTT,CASSSTSRHHTEAFF
TRBJ1-2,NA,NA,TRBV7-9,TGTGCCAGCAGCTTAACGGGGTTCGGCTACACCTTC,CASSLTGFGYTF
TRBJ2-6,TRBD1,once,TRBV28,TGTGCCAGCAGTTCCTTCGGGACAGGGTCTGGGGCCAACGTCCTGACTTTC,CASSSFGTGSGANVLTF
TRBJ2-3,TRBD1,NA,TRBV27,TGTGCCAGCAGTTTTGGGACAGTCCGCACAGATACGCAGTATTTT,CASSFGTVRTDTQYF
TRBJ1-2,NA,NA,TRBV6-5,TGTGCCAGCAGTTCGACAGTTAACTATGGCTACACCTTC,CASSSTVNYGYTF
TRBJ1-6,TRBD1,NA,TRBV5-4,TGTGCCAGCAGCTTGGGTCGGACAGGGCTTAATTCACCCCTCCACTTT,CASSLGRTGLNSPLHF
TRBJ1-4,NA,NA,TRBV19,TGTGCCAGTAGTATCAGGGGACAATGGGGTGAAAAACTGTTTTTT,CASSIRGQWGEKLFF
TRBJ2-5,TRBD2,NA,TRBV7-2,TGTGCCAGCAGCTTCGGACTAGCGGGACCCCAAGAGACCCAGTACTTC,CASSFGLAGPQETQYF
TRBJ2-2,NA,NA,TRBV18,TGTGCCAGCTCACCCGCTCAGGCCAGCACCGGGGAGCTGTTTTTT,CASSPAQASTGELFF
TRBJ2-1,TRBD2,NA,TRBV2,TGTGCCAGCATGGGGCGGGGGAGCTCCTACAATGAGCAGTTCTTC,CASMGRGSSYNEQFF
TRBJ2-2,NA,NA,TRBV25-1,TGTGCCAGCAGTGATGGCAGGGCTGGCACCGGGGAGCTGTTTTTT,CASSDGRAGTGELFF